Listed below are T cell receptor beta chains from one sample, sequenced in a study of CD8 T cells in Susac syndrome. MiXCR, run by TCRdb on the immunoSEQ multiplex PCR reads, gives a single entry per CDR3 protein. The table lists about 160,000 distinct CDR3 sequences, around 94% of them singletons. Input material: CD4+ T cells from PBMCs. Receptors originate from a human donor with multiple sclerosis. Both conserved end residues are part of each CDR3. The order of the fields is V gene, J gene, D gene, clone size, CDR3 DNA, CDR3 protein. The D gene is left open where the match is weak. Size is stated for part of the rows, as once, few or many counts, or as a class when the clone is expanded.

>TRBV5-1|TRBJ1-4|-|-
TGCGCCAGCAGGAAGGGAGTGGCCGAGGCGGAAAAACTGTTTTTT
CASRKGVAEAEKLFF
>TRBV28|TRBJ1-2|TRBD1|-
TGTGCCAGCAGTTCCCCTCCCAGTCAGGGGGCTAATGGCTACACCTTC
CASSSPPSQGANGYTF
>TRBV6-1|TRBJ2-1|-|-
TGTGCCACCAAGCGGACTTGGGGCTCCTACAATGAGCAGTTCTTC
CATKRTWGSYNEQFF
>TRBV30|TRBJ1-3|-|-
TGTGCCTGGAGTGGGGGAACAGGATCCTTCTCTGGAAACACCATATATTTT
CAWSGGTGSFSGNTIYF
>TRBV7-8|TRBJ2-7|-|-
TGTGCCAGCAGCGCCAGTGGTCAGGGCACTCTCGAGCAGTACTTC
CASSASGQGTLEQYF
>TRBV14|TRBJ1-3|-|-
TGTGCCAGCAGCTTAGCCGGGACCACTGGAAACACCATATATTTT
CASSLAGTTGNTIYF
>TRBV5-1|TRBJ1-4|TRBD1|once
TGCGCCAGCAGTTATTGGGCCGGGACAGGGGACGAAAAACTGTTTTTT
CASSYWAGTGDEKLFF
>TRBV7-6|TRBJ2-3|-|-
TGTGCCAGCCAATCTGTAAGCACAGATACGCAGTATTTT
CASQSVSTDTQYF
>TRBV12-3/TRBV12-4|TRBJ2-1|TRBD1|once
TGTGCCAGCACCTCACGGGGTTCGTTCGGGACAGGTCTTAGGGGGCCCTACAATGAGCAGTTCTTC
CASTSRGSFGTGLRGPYNEQFF
>TRBV18|TRBJ1-1|-|-
TGTGCCAGCTCACCAGGGAGGGATCACACTGAAGCTTTCTTT
CASSPGRDHTEAFF
>TRBV20-1|TRBJ1-4|-|-
TGCAGTGCCGCCGACCTCGTGAATAATGAAAAACTGTTTTTT
CSAADLVNNEKLFF
>TRBV7-8|TRBJ1-4|TRBD1|-
TGTGCCAGCAGCGTGGGACAGGGGAATGAAAAACTGTTTTTT
CASSVGQGNEKLFF
>TRBV9|TRBJ2-7|-|-
TGTGCCAGCAGCGTTGCCCCCGGGGGCGAGCAGTACTTC
CASSVAPGGEQYF
>TRBV20-1|TRBJ2-5|TRBD2|-
TGCAGTGCTAGACCAGCATCTAGCGGTCCCTTCCAGGCCGGGACCCAGTACTTC
CSARPASSGPFQAGTQYF
>TRBV7-9|TRBJ1-4|TRBD1|-
TGTGCCAGCAGCCCCATGGGACAGTCTAATGAAAAACTGTTTTTT
CASSPMGQSNEKLFF
>TRBV9|TRBJ1-2|-|-
TGTGCCAGCAGCCGGGACACTAACTATGGCTACACCTTC
CASSRDTNYGYTF
>TRBV20-1|TRBJ2-3|-|-
TGCAGTGTTGTCGGGTGGACAGATACGCAGTATTTT
CSVVGWTDTQYF
>TRBV20-1|TRBJ1-5|-|-
TGCAGTGCTAACAGGGACCCGAATCAGCCCCAGCATTTT
CSANRDPNQPQHF
>TRBV11-2|TRBJ2-7|TRBD1|-
TGTGCCAGCAGCTCCAGGGACAGGGATTGGGAGCAGTACTTC
CASSSRDRDWEQYF
>TRBV15|TRBJ1-1|-|-
TGTGCCACCAGCAGAGATCAGTTGGAACAGGCTTTCTTT
CATSRDQLEQAFF
>TRBV20-1|TRBJ1-1|-|-
TGCAGTGCTAGAGATGGCAGGGCGGAGGGGAACACTGAAGCTTTCTTT
CSARDGRAEGNTEAFF
>TRBV15|TRBJ1-5|-|-
TGTGCCACCAGCAGCCGACAGACTGGACAGCCCCAGCATTTT
CATSSRQTGQPQHF
>TRBV6-4|TRBJ2-1|TRBD2|-
TGTGCCAGCAGCAGACTTGGGGGGGAAGAGCAGTTCTTC
CASSRLGGEEQFF
>TRBV30|TRBJ2-1|-|-
TGTGCCTGGAGTAGCAACAGGGTCGGTGAGCAGTTCTTC
CAWSSNRVGEQFF
>TRBV18|TRBJ2-7|TRBD1|-
TGTGCCAGCTCGCGCGGGACAGGGGGCTACGAGCAGTACTTC
CASSRGTGGYEQYF
>TRBV5-6|TRBJ2-7|-|-
TGTGCCAGCAGCTTGGGGTACCTCCAGAGGGGACCCGTCTCCGAGCAGTACTTC
CASSLGYLQRGPVSEQYF
>TRBV6-2/TRBV6-3|TRBJ1-5|-|-
TGTGCCAGCAACCAGAACCATCAGCCCCAGCATTTT
CASNQNHQPQHF
>TRBV2|TRBJ2-6|-|-
TGTGCCAGCTGTTCGGCAAACTCTGGGGCCAACGTCCTGACTTTC
CASCSANSGANVLTF